The table lists the clone carrying this T cell receptor (beta chain) with a few counts. Its antigen is not known. The record originates from a study of vaccination and CD4 T cells after COVID-19. The Oncomine TCR Beta short-read assay was what sequenced the DNA obtained from cultured CD4+ T cells. One entry per CDR3 protein, called by TCRdb with MiXCR from the PCR reads. The sample lists some 9,300 distinct CDR3 sequences; 59% were seen once. CDR1 and CDR2 from the germline V gene are SGHVS and FQNEAQ. Trimming took 1 base from V and 10 from J, leaving 14 bases between them. This CDR3 contains 14 residues. Treatment denoted: approximately 11-day PBMC culture with coronavirus spike peptide pools or control peptides (ViraFEST assay). Expansion of antigen-specific T cells with peptide pools by ViraFEST preceded sequencing of TCRs.

Specimen: CD4+ T cells from blood, cultured in vitro. The J gene is TRBJ1-5, the V gene TRBV7-8, with D hard to call. The TCR comes from a human donor who had recovered from COVID-19. The DNA for the CDR3 is TGTGCCAGCAGCTTAGACCCCGGCACCAGCCCCCAGCATTTT. This gives the protein CASSLDPGTSPQHF.